This TCR beta chain was captured by sequencing in a study of technical replicates of blood from a few donors. Generated by immunoSEQ multiplex PCR, the TCRdb table keeps only in-frame clones and is missing some. The table records roughly 90,000 clones, 92% of them present only once. The CDR3 is 18 amino acids. V lost 0 bases and J lost 5, with 25 bases in between. Germline V gives CDR1 GTSNPN, CDR2 SVGIG (reference sequence). This sequence joins TRBV30 and TRBJ1-1, with D tentatively TRBD1 (5 bases). The clonotype was recovered from a human donor in good health. What was sequenced was T cells isolated from PBMCs. The DNA of the CDR3 is TGTGCCTGGAGTGTACCCTTCGGCCGCGGGGGGGGAGGAACTGAAGCTTTCTTT. It is translated as CAWSVPFGRGGGGTEAFF.